This T cell receptor (beta chain) emerged from a study of blood T cells in healthy people across ages. Whole-study results and caveats: Age showed a roughly linear inverse relationship with TCR beta diversity per million T cells. Diversity was estimated from one million T cells, and these estimates were considered underestimates.

Each sample used at least 6.5 million PBMCs. Total RNA was isolated from each sample in quantities of at least 5 micrograms. This clonotype was counted many times. Its target is unknown. The use of a sample-barcoded 5' primer and a J-beta primer mix characterized a second PCR of about 7 to 12 cycles. One entry per CDR3 protein, called by TCRdb with MiXCR from the 5' RACE reads. The profile covers hundreds of thousands of distinct CDR3 sequences, with about 20% appearing a single time and roughly a fifth taken by the ten largest. The sequenced sample consisted of blood. This receptor was identified in a man between 65 and 80 years old in good health.

The CDR3 reads CASSIPGGQETQYF. CDR3 DNA: TGTGCCAGTAGTATACCCGGAGGGCAAGAGACCCAGTACTTC. This chain connects TRBV19 to TRBJ2-5, with D maybe TRBD2 (6 bases). Trimming shortened V by 2 bases and J by 2 bases, and 9 bases separated the two germline ends. Per germline, CDR1 LNHDA and CDR2 SQIVND (reference sequence). The CDR3 is 14 amino acids.